This T cell receptor beta chain was identified in a study of blood T cell repertoires in COVID-19. Generated by immunoSEQ multiplex PCR, the TCRdb table keeps only in-frame clones and is missing some. The data hold under 350,000 clones, with around 86% observed a single time. V lost 3 bases, J lost 1 base, and 2 bases stayed unmatched. This CDR3 spans 15 amino acids. Germline lookup yields CDR1 MNHNS and CDR2 SASEGT. Sequenced input: peripheral blood. The chain combines TRBV6-1 with TRBJ2-5; 10 positions agree with TRBD1. This sequence originates from a man aged 70-80 years with acute or convalescent COVID-19. CDR3 protein: CASSEDRGGQETQYF. CDR3 sequence (DNA): TGTGCCAGCAGTGAGGACAGGGGGGGCCAAGAGACCCAGTACTTC.